Each of the 16 T cell receptor beta chains below was sequenced from the same sample in a study of blood T cells in healthy people across ages. Primers used in a second PCR of about 7 to 12 cycles were a sample-barcoded 5' primer and a J-beta primer mix. Each CDR3 protein gets one entry after TCRdb re-called the 5' RACE reads with MiXCR. The data hold 1.5 million to 2 million distinct CDR3 sequences, with roughly 43% observed a single time. The specimen was blood. Receptor source: a human donor in good health.

The chain is built from TRBV6-2 or TRBV6-3 and TRBJ2-1; D possibly corresponds to TRBD2 (6 bases). The V gene lost 2 bases and the J gene lost 4 bases, with 12 bases spanning the gap. This CDR3 spans 15 amino acids. Per the germline V gene, CDR1 is MNHEY and CDR2 is SVGEGT. CDR3 in amino acids: CASSYPVGGYNEQFF. CDR3 bases: TGTGCCAGCAGTTACCCCGTGGGGGGTTACAATGAGCAGTTCTTC.

The chain employs TRBV2 and TRBJ1-5; D is unresolved. Germline CDR1 SNHLY, CDR2 FYNNEI. The CDR3 is 11 residues long. V lost 4 bases to trimming and J lost 6 bases, with 4 bases between them. This chain's CDR3 is CASSASQPQHF. The CDR3 bases are TGTGCCAGCAGTGCTTCTCAGCCCCAGCATTTT. Full variable domain (missing parts from reference TRBV2 and TRBJ1-5): EPEVTQTPSHQVTQMGQEVILRCVPISNHLYFYWYRQILGQKVEFLVSFYNNEISEKSEIFDDQFSVERPDGSNFTLKIRSTKLEDSAMYFCASSASQPQHFGDGTRLSIL.

This clonotype was counted only a few times. This sequence joins TRBV6-4 and TRBJ2-1; D gene unclear. The DNA end favors TRBJ2-7, so the J call may be wrong. The CDR3 sequence is 15 residues long. Germline CDR1 is MRHNA and CDR2 is SNTAGT. Here the CDR3 DNA reads TGTGCCAGCAGTGACTCGCTTTCCCGGTCCTTCCTGCAGTACTTC. Protein: CASSDSLSRSFLQYF.

As concerns this clonotype: The junction does not match germline at one end; this may be a read error. The chain carries TRBV24-1 and TRBJ1-2; D not resolved. Per the germline V gene, CDR1 is KGHDR and CDR2 is SFDVKD. This CDR3 contains 13 residues. The chain's CDR3 is CATSQTANFGYTF. In nucleotides, the CDR3 is TGTGCCACCAGCCAGACGGCCAACTTTGGCTACACCTTC.

V usage is TRBV9 and J usage is TRBJ2-3, with D perhaps matching TRBD1 (5 bases). CDR3 length: 13 amino acids. CDR1 SGDLS and CDR2 YYNGEE come from the germline V gene. V gave up 3 bases and J gave up 11 bases, with 16 bases separating them. The CDR3 nucleotides read TGTGCCAGCAGCGCCCTCCAAGGGGTTGAGCAGTATTTT. This sequence encodes CASSALQGVEQYF.

V and J are TRBV5-8 and TRBJ2-1; 10 bases are shared with TRBD2. Germline CDR1 reads SGHTS; CDR2 reads YDEGEE. Losses at the gene ends were 2 bases for V and 0 bases for J; bases not matched to a gene: 11. There are 19 residues in the CDR3. The CDR3 DNA reads TGTGCCAGCAGCTTCAGGGTTAGCGGGGGGCGACTCTCCTACAATGAGCAGTTCTTC. Protein product: CASSFRVSGGRLSYNEQFF.

The J gene is TRBJ1-6, the V gene TRBV12-3 or TRBV12-4; possible D gene TRBD1, 6 bases. This CDR3 is 15 amino acids long. V was trimmed by 2 bases and J by 7 bases, leaving 12 bases between them. The CDR3 spells CASSLRGVSNSPLHF. CDR3 nucleotides: TGTGCCAGCAGTTTAAGGGGGGTATCGAATTCACCCCTCCACTTT.

This clonotype was picked up a small number of times. The chain has TRBV20-1 and TRBJ2-1; D possibly corresponds to TRBD2 (5 bases). The germline gives CDR1 DFQATT, CDR2 SNEGSKA (reference sequence). Trimming pared 1 base from V and 3 bases from J, leaving 22 bases between. CDR3 length: 18 amino acids. CDR3 residues: CSARGGFNPYQHYNEQFF. The CDR3 DNA follows: TGCAGTGCTAGAGGAGGGTTCAACCCCTATCAACACTACAATGAGCAGTTCTTC.

Comments on this clonotype: Being one base from a much bigger clone, this may be a read error. The rearrangement joins TRBV29-1 to TRBJ2-3, with D hard to call. Germline loops: CDR1 SQVTM, CDR2 ANQGSEA. Trimming removed 3 bases from V and 2 bases from J, with 9 bases in between. The CDR3 has 13 residues. In nucleotides, the CDR3 is TGCAGCGTTGACACGGGCAACACAGATACGCAGTATTTT. Its protein is CSVDTGNTDTQYF.

The chain uses TRBV24-1 and TRBJ2-7; 8 bases are shared with TRBD2. The J call is uncertain, as TRBJ2-5 better fits the DNA end. This CDR3 is built from 13 residues. Germline V gene sequence: CDR1 KGHDR, CDR2 SFDVKD. CDR3 DNA: TGTGCCACCAGTAAGCGGGGGCGGGAGACCCAGTACTTC. The encoded protein is CATSKRGRETQYF.

This chain connects TRBV20-1 to TRBJ1-2; a weak D match, TRBD1 (6 bases). This CDR3 comprises 13 residues. V lost 5 bases to trimming and J lost 8 bases, with 18 bases between them. Germline-derived CDR1 and CDR2 are DFQATT and SNEGSKA (reference sequence). The chain's CDR3 is CSALQRGAEGYTF. DNA of the CDR3: TGCAGTGCTCTCCAACGGGGGGCTGAGGGCTACACCTTC.

For the CDR3, the DNA is TGCGCCAGCAGCCAAAGGACTAGCGGGGGGGCGAATTTGGATACGCAGTATTTT. Encoded protein: CASSQRTSGGANLDTQYF. The chain carries TRBV4-1 and TRBJ2-3, with 15 bases identical to TRBD2. This CDR3 comprises 18 residues. The germline V gene has CDR1 MGHRA and CDR2 YSYEKL. Trimming removed 2 bases from V and 6 bases from J; junction bases left unmatched: 9.

The V and J genes are TRBV20-1 and TRBJ2-7, with 7 positions matching TRBD1. The CDR3 runs to 14 residues. Germline V gene data show CDR1 as DFQATT and CDR2 as SNEGSKA (reference sequence). V was pared by 1 base and J by 3 bases, with 6 bases of the junction left unmatched. The CDR3 spells CSARAGTVSYEQYF. The CDR3 DNA sequence: TGCAGTGCTAGAGCGGGGACAGTAAGCTACGAGCAGTACTTC.

V and J are TRBV20-1 and TRBJ1-5; D is perhaps TRBD1 (6 bases). The CDR3 has 16 residues. Trimming pared 6 bases from V and 6 bases from J, leaving 24 bases between. CDR1 and CDR2 (germline): DFQATT, SNEGSKA (reference sequence). CDR3 bases: TGCAGTGCGAAAGGGGGAGGGGCGCCCAGCGGTCAGCCCCAGCATTTT. Protein sequence: CSAKGGGAPSGQPQHF.

For this clonotype: A junction boundary mismatches the germline segment, possibly from a read error. This chain uses TRBV20-1 with TRBJ2-1; TRBD1 agrees at 7 bases. CDR3 length: 15 amino acids. Per the germline V gene, CDR1 is DFQATT and CDR2 is SNEGSKA (reference sequence). CDR3 in amino acids: CSAGDRVGSYNEQFF. The CDR3 coding sequence is TGCAGTGCTGGAGACAGGGTCGGGTCCTACAACGAGCAGTTCTTC.

The chain uses TRBV6-2 or TRBV6-3 and TRBJ1-1, with a weak D call TRBD1 (5 bases). Trimming cost V 0 bases and J 0 bases, with 17 bases left between them. In germline, CDR1 is MNHEY, CDR2 SVGEGT. The CDR3 is 18 amino acids. The CDR3 loop reads CASSYSNNPSGMNTEAFF. The DNA of the CDR3 is TGTGCCAGCAGTTACTCGAATAACCCGTCAGGGATGAACACTGAAGCTTTCTTT.